Each of the 27 T cell receptor beta chains below was sequenced from the same sample in a study of shared clonotypes between healthy human individuals (dated by TCRdb to between 2020 and 2021). The method behind the library was the immunoSEQ multiplex PCR assay. The table was pulled from immuneACCESS by TCRdb, which kept in-frame rearrangements only. Such tables lose some clones; where checked, under half of the loss comes from unresolved V genes, and the rest has no known cause. The sample table shows more than 2 million clones, and 90% to 96% are seen once. The top ten clones comprise 0.13% of the sample. Sequencing used naive CD4+ T cells sorted from blood. Interpreted using the paper, the cell subset or site label stands for: CD45RA+ positively selected. All receptors come from a man aged 18 to 29 in good health.

The chain employs TRBV7-9 and TRBJ1-5; possible D gene TRBD1, 5 bases. Trimming left V 3 bases short and J 8 bases short, with 11 bases between. CDR3 length: 13 amino acids. Per germline, CDR1 SEHNR and CDR2 FQNEAQ (reference sequence). The CDR3 DNA is TGTGCCAGCAGCTTGGGCAGGGAGAAGCCCCAGCATTTT. This codes for CASSLGREKPQHF. Drawing the rest from reference TRBV7-9 and TRBJ1-5, the complete variable domain is DTGVSQNPRHKITKRGQNVTFRCDPISEHNRLYWYRQTLGQGPEFLTYFQNEAQLEKSRLLSDRFSAERPKGSFSTLEIQRTEQGDSAMYLCASSLGREKPQHFGDGTRLSIL.

V gene TRBV6-6 combines with J gene TRBJ2-5; no definite D call. This CDR3 comprises 16 residues. CDR1 and CDR2 from the germline V gene are MNHNY and SVGAGI (reference sequence). V lost 0 bases and J 1 base, leaving 12 bases between the germline ends. The chain's CDR3 is CASSYSISPGQETQYF. Written as DNA, the CDR3 is TGTGCCAGCAGTTACTCGATATCCCCAGGCCAAGAGACCCAGTACTTC.

The gene calls are TRBV19 and TRBJ1-1, with D maybe TRBD1 (5 bases). The CDR3 extends over 14 amino acids. Germline values: CDR1 LNHDA, CDR2 SQIVND (reference sequence). V lost 5 bases to trimming and J lost 10 bases, with 20 bases between them. For the CDR3, the DNA is TGTGCCAGTAGTCAGGGACTGCCTGACCCTGGAGCTTTCTTT. It is translated as CASSQGLPDPGAFF.

On this clone itself: The sample contains more than one DNA sequence encoding this CDR3. V gene TRBV6-5 combines with J gene TRBJ2-7, with D tentatively TRBD2 (6 bases). Per the germline V gene, CDR1 is MNHEY and CDR2 is SVGAGI. The CDR3 length is 14 residues. Deletions cut 0 bases from V and 1 base from J, with 7 bases between. CDR3 loop: CASSYSGGSYEQYF. The DNA of the CDR3 is TGTGCCAGCAGTTACTCGGGGGGATCCTACGAGCAGTACTTC.

V usage is TRBV28 and J usage is TRBJ2-3; D possibly uses TRBD1 or TRBD2 (6 bases each). V was pared by 5 bases and J by 1 base, with 16 bases between. Germline V gene sequence: CDR1 MDHEN, CDR2 SYDVKM. This CDR3 contains 16 residues. The CDR3 reads CASSPSPGAGTDTQYF. In DNA, the CDR3 is TGTGCCAGCAGTCCCAGTCCGGGGGCTGGCACAGATACGCAGTATTTT.

The gene calls are TRBV5-1 and TRBJ2-7; TRBD1 agrees at 8 bases. The CDR3 spans 15 residues. V dropped 2 bases and J dropped 5; count of bases not matched to a gene: 9. Germline values: CDR1 SGHRS, CDR2 YFSETQ. The CDR3: CASSFGQGAPDEQYF. The DNA of the CDR3 is TGCGCCAGCAGCTTTGGTCAGGGGGCGCCCGACGAGCAGTACTTC.

The chain has TRBV2 and TRBJ1-5; D may be TRBD1 (5 bases). CDR3 size: 13 residues. V dropped 3 bases and J dropped 5 bases, with 8 bases sitting between them. Germline V lookup: CDR1 SNHLY, CDR2 FYNNEI. CDR3 loop: CASSEAGYQPQHF. The DNA of the CDR3 is TGTGCCAGCAGTGAGGCAGGGTATCAGCCCCAGCATTTT.

CDR3 amino acids: CASSLGVDGELFF. The CDR3 DNA follows: TGCGCCAGCAGTTTAGGTGTTGACGGGGAGCTGTTTTTT. The V call is TRBV10-2, the J call TRBJ2-2, with D unresolved. This CDR3 is built from 13 residues. In germline, CDR1 is WSHSY, CDR2 SAAADI. V lost 5 bases, J lost 7 bases, and 11 bases lay in between.

The chain combines TRBV5-8 with TRBJ2-4, with TRBD2 identical over 13 bases. Germline CDR1 and CDR2: SGHTS and YDEGEE. The J segment lost 6 bases and the V segment lost 3 bases, leaving 6 bases of the junction unmatched. This CDR3 comprises 16 residues. In DNA form, the CDR3 reads TGTGCCAGCAGCTCGGGACTAGCGGGAATAGGAAACATTCAGTACTTC. Translated: CASSSGLAGIGNIQYF.

With regard to this clone: In the same sample, other DNA sequences code for this CDR3. The rearrangement links TRBV29-1 to TRBJ1-1; D possibly corresponds to TRBD1 (6 bases). V was clipped by 7 bases and J by 0 bases, with 9 bases between them. The CDR3 totals 12 residues. CDR1 is SQVTM, CDR2 ANQGSEA, per germline. The CDR3 bases are TGCAGCGGAGGACAGATGAACACTGAAGCTTTCTTT. It yields the protein CSGGQMNTEAFF.

In nucleotides, the CDR3 is TGTGCCAGCAGCTTAGCGGGGCCCCTTAGCACAGATACGCAGTATTTT. It encodes CASSLAGPLSTDTQYF. The rearrangement links TRBV7-9 to TRBJ2-3; maybe TRBD1 (5 bases). The germline V and J ends were trimmed by 0 bases and 0 bases, with 10 bases remaining between them. CDR1 is SEHNR, CDR2 FQNEAQ, per germline (reference sequence). The CDR3 totals 16 residues.

The chain joins TRBV11-2 to TRBJ1-3; possibly TRBD1 for D (5 bases). CDR1 and CDR2 from the germline V gene are SGHAT and FQNNGV. The CDR3 spans 17 residues. V was pared by 0 bases and J by 0 bases, with 12 bases between. The CDR3: CASSLDLGRDSGNTIYF. The CDR3, as DNA: TGTGCCAGCAGCTTAGATCTGGGCAGGGACTCTGGAAACACCATATATTTT.

This clone was picked up one time. The V gene is TRBV30, the J gene TRBJ1-4; 8 nucleotides align to TRBD1. The CDR3 has 13 residues. V was pared by 5 bases and J by 7 bases, with 6 bases of the junction left unmatched. The germline CDR1 and CDR2 sequences are GTSNPN and SVGIG (reference sequence). The CDR3 here is CAWAGGKSEKLFF. The CDR3 nucleotides are TGTGCCTGGGCAGGGGGCAAGAGTGAAAAACTGTTTTTT.

This chain uses TRBV4-2 with TRBJ1-2, with D perhaps TRBD1 (5 bases). This CDR3 is 15 amino acids long. The V end was cut by 6 bases, the J end by 2 bases, with 16 bases between. CDR1 is LGHNA and CDR2 is YNFKEQ in the germline V gene. For the CDR3, the DNA is TGTGCCAGCAGGCAGGCGGGGCGCCGCAACTATGGCTACACCTTC. This translates into CASRQAGRRNYGYTF.

The CDR3 here is CASQPGQGVEQYF. The CDR3 bases are TGCGCCAGCCAACCGGGACAGGGGGTCGAGCAGTACTTC. The chain has TRBV10-2 and TRBJ2-7; 11 positions match TRBD1. Germline trimming cut 8 bases from V and 6 bases from J; bases unmatched to any gene: 6. Germline V gene lookup returns CDR1 WSHSY and CDR2 SAAADI. This CDR3 spans 13 amino acids.

The chain joins TRBV19 to TRBJ2-7; 14 nucleotides line up with TRBD2. CDR3 size: 18 residues. The germline gives CDR1 LNHDA, CDR2 SQIVND (reference sequence). J was trimmed by 3 bases and V by 3 bases; bases with no gene match: 10. CDR3 protein: CASSIGTSGGPGGYEQYF. In DNA, the CDR3 is TGTGCCAGTAGTATCGGGACTAGCGGGGGCCCAGGGGGCTACGAGCAGTACTTC.

This chain links TRBV23-1 with TRBJ2-7; D is possibly TRBD1 or TRBD2 (6 bases each). TRBV23-1 is an open reading frame whose function is uncertain. V dropped 7 bases and J dropped 2 bases, with 12 bases sitting between them. The CDR3 loop spans 13 amino acids. CDR3 sequence reads: CASNPEGAYEQYF. As DNA, the CDR3 is TGCGCCAGCAATCCGGAGGGGGCCTACGAGCAGTACTTC.

The gene calls are TRBV10-3 and TRBJ2-5; 12 nucleotides match TRBD2. Germline loops: CDR1 ENHRY, CDR2 SYGVKD. The CDR3 is made up of 15 amino acids. V was clipped by 5 bases and J by 1 base; unmatched bases: 2. The CDR3 DNA sequence: TGTGCCATCAGTCTGACTAGCGGGAGCCAAGAGACCCAGTACTTC. Translating gives CAISLTSGSQETQYF.

The chain couples TRBV6-5 to TRBJ1-4, with D perhaps TRBD1 (6 bases). Trimming took off 0 bases at V and 4 bases at J, with 9 bases between the two ends. The CDR3 spans 15 residues. Germline-derived CDR1 and CDR2 are MNHEY and SVGAGI. This chain's CDR3 is CASSYSGARNEKLFF. DNA for the CDR3: TGTGCCAGCAGTTACTCGGGGGCCCGTAATGAAAAACTGTTTTTT.

The chain is built from TRBV6-1 and TRBJ2-7; TRBD1 matches at 10 bases. The CDR3 runs to 16 residues. CDR1 is MNHNS and CDR2 is SASEGT in the germline V gene. J was trimmed by 5 bases and V by 4 bases; bases with no gene match: 11. The CDR3 DNA sequence: TGTGCCAGCAGTGTCCACCTCCGGGACAGGGGAAACGAGCAGTACTTC. It encodes CASSVHLRDRGNEQYF.

The chain combines TRBV9 with TRBJ2-2; a weak D match, TRBD1 (5 bases). The germline V gene has CDR1 SGDLS and CDR2 YYNGEE. The CDR3 has 15 residues. Trimming stripped 0 bases from V and 4 bases from J, with 10 bases between. The CDR3 reads CASSVVGRATGELFF. In nucleotides, the CDR3 is TGTGCCAGCAGCGTAGTTGGCAGGGCCACCGGGGAGCTGTTTTTT.

V and J are TRBV28 and TRBJ2-7; D ambiguous. Trimming stripped 2 bases from V and 0 bases from J, with 8 bases between. This CDR3 has 14 residues. The germline gives CDR1 MDHEN, CDR2 SYDVKM. CDR3 loop: CASSLAVFSYEQYF. CDR3 bases: TGTGCCAGCAGTTTAGCGGTTTTCTCCTACGAGCAGTACTTC.

The chain carries TRBV4-1 and TRBJ1-1; D might be TRBD1 (6 bases). The CDR3 length is 17 residues. Trimming stripped 5 bases from V and 0 bases from J, with 19 bases between. From germline, CDR1 is MGHRA and CDR2 YSYEKL. CDR3 sequence: CASSASTGGLMNTEAFF. CDR3 bases: TGCGCCAGCAGCGCCTCGACTGGGGGGCTCATGAACACTGAAGCTTTCTTT.

This clone showed up just once. The rearrangement joins TRBV5-1 to TRBJ1-4; D not certain. The CDR3 spans 13 residues. Trimming shortened V by 0 bases and J by 2 bases, and 2 bases separated the two germline ends. Per germline, CDR1 SGHRS and CDR2 YFSETQ. In nucleotides, the CDR3 is TGCGCCAGCAGCTTGGCCACTAATGAAAAACTGTTTTTT. Amino acid sequence: CASSLATNEKLFF.

This chain connects TRBV7-8 to TRBJ2-1; 9 positions agree with TRBD2. V lost 3 bases to trimming and J lost 4 bases; unmatched junction nucleotides: 7. The CDR3 runs 16 residues. In germline, CDR1 is SGHVS, CDR2 FQNEAQ. CDR3 loop: CASSFNSGSEYNEQFF. The DNA for the CDR3 is TGTGCCAGCAGCTTCAATAGCGGGAGCGAGTACAATGAGCAGTTCTTC.

There are a few counts of this clone. The chain uses TRBV6-6 and TRBJ1-2; weak D call: TRBD1 (5 bases). Trimming took 7 bases from V and 4 from J, leaving 16 bases between them. The CDR3 runs to 14 residues. Looked up from germline, CDR1 is MNHNY and CDR2 is SVGAGI (reference sequence). The CDR3: CASIPQGGSYGYTF. CDR3 DNA sequence: TGTGCCAGCATTCCCCAGGGAGGGAGCTATGGCTACACCTTC.

The rearrangement uses TRBV10-3 and TRBJ1-1, with 7 bases identical to TRBD1. The CDR3 length is 13 residues. Per the germline V gene, CDR1 is ENHRY and CDR2 is SYGVKD. V was pared by 10 bases and J by 8 bases, with 13 bases of the junction left unmatched. This CDR3 reads CATTGQGVGEAFF. In DNA form, the CDR3 reads TGTGCCACCACGGGGCAGGGGGTGGGGGAAGCTTTCTTT.